This is a list of T cell receptor beta chains from one sample in a study of blood T cell repertoires in COVID-19. TCRdb's copy holds only in-frame clones and misses some; the assay was immunoSEQ multiplex PCR. Among over 130,000 clones listed, 88% were seen once. Sequenced sample: peripheral blood. The source is a human donor in a cohort sampled during active COVID-19. Each CDR3 is given with its conserved first and last residue. The order of the fields is V gene, clone size, D gene, J gene, CDR3 protein, CDR3 DNA. D genes are given only for firm matches. Clone size, where shown, is once, few, many, or a class for clones that have expanded.

TRBV12-3/TRBV12-4	NA	NA	TRBJ1-4	CASSFLQGEKLFF	TGTGCCAGCAGTTTTCTTCAGGGGGAAAAACTGTTTTTT
TRBV2	NA	TRBD1	TRBJ2-5	CASINRGLAQETQYF	TGTGCCAGCATAAACAGGGGGCTCGCCCAAGAGACCCAGTACTTC
TRBV3-1/TRBV3-2	NA	NA	TRBJ2-1	CASSQDPLSYNEQFF	TGTGCCAGCAGCCAAGATCCCCTTAGCTATAATGAGCAGTTCTTC
TRBV3-1/TRBV3-2	few	NA	TRBJ2-3	CASSPRGYTDTQYF	TGTGCCAGCAGCCCGCGGGGTTACACAGATACGCAGTATTTT
TRBV15	NA	TRBD1	TRBJ2-1	CATSRDRGAYNEQFF	TGTGCCACCAGCAGGGACAGGGGGGCCTACAATGAGCAGTTCTTC
TRBV3-1/TRBV3-2	NA	NA	TRBJ2-5	CASSHTRGTQYF	TGTGCCAGCAGCCATACCAGAGGGACCCAGTACTTC
TRBV24-1	NA	TRBD1	TRBJ1-1	CATSDTGQGEAFF	TGTGCCACCAGTGACACGGGACAGGGTGAAGCTTTCTTT
TRBV7-8	once	NA	TRBJ1-1	CASSLTGTEAFF	TGTGCCAGCAGCTTGACAGGCACTGAAGCTTTCTTT
TRBV13	once	NA	TRBJ2-7	CASSNTGTTYEQYF	TGTGCCAGCAGCAATACAGGTACCACCTACGAGCAGTACTTC
TRBV5-1	NA	TRBD1	TRBJ2-7	CASSPSGTGAYEQYF	TGCGCCAGCAGCCCTTCCGGGACAGGAGCCTACGAGCAGTACTTC
TRBV6-5	NA	NA	TRBJ2-2	CASSYSQGTGELFF	TGTGCCAGCAGTTACTCTCAGGGAACCGGGGAGCTGTTTTTT
TRBV27	NA	NA	TRBJ1-1	CASSSHGGRTEAFF	TGTGCCAGCAGTTCGCACGGAGGGAGAACTGAAGCTTTCTTT
TRBV18	NA	NA	TRBJ1-1	CASSPPAYMNTEAFF	TGTGCCAGCTCACCACCGGCATATATGAACACTGAAGCTTTCTTT
TRBV12-3/TRBV12-4	NA	NA	TRBJ1-2	CASAGPRNYGYTF	TGTGCCAGTGCGGGACCCAGGAACTATGGCTACACCTTC
TRBV6-5	NA	TRBD1	TRBJ1-2	CASSYDGQGRGGYTF	TGTGCCAGCAGTTACGACGGACAGGGAAGGGGTGGCTACACCTTC
TRBV6-2/TRBV6-3	NA	TRBD2	TRBJ2-3	CASSWEGSTDTQYF	TGTGCCAGCAGTTGGGAGGGGAGCACAGATACGCAGTATTTT
TRBV5-8	NA	NA	TRBJ1-4	CASSPQSTNEKLFF	TGTGCCAGCAGCCCCCAGTCAACTAATGAAAAACTGTTTTTT
TRBV9	NA	NA	TRBJ2-5	CASSVGCRGIQETQYF	TGTGCCAGCAGCGTAGGGTGTAGGGGAATACAAGAGACCCAGTACTTC
TRBV4-1	NA	NA	TRBJ1-5	CASSQDRVGPQHF	TGCGCCAGCAGCCAAGATCGGGTCGGACCCCAGCATTTT
TRBV7-3	NA	TRBD2	TRBJ2-1	CASSLNGGLHNEQFF	TGTGCCAGCAGCTTAAACGGGGGGTTACACAATGAGCAGTTCTTC
TRBV9	NA	NA	TRBJ2-1	CASSLESWGGEQFF	TGTGCCAGCAGCCTCGAGAGTTGGGGAGGTGAGCAGTTCTTC
TRBV4-2	NA	NA	TRBJ1-2	CASSQDLGEIYGYTF	TGTGCCAGCAGCCAAGATCTTGGAGAGATCTATGGCTACACCTTC